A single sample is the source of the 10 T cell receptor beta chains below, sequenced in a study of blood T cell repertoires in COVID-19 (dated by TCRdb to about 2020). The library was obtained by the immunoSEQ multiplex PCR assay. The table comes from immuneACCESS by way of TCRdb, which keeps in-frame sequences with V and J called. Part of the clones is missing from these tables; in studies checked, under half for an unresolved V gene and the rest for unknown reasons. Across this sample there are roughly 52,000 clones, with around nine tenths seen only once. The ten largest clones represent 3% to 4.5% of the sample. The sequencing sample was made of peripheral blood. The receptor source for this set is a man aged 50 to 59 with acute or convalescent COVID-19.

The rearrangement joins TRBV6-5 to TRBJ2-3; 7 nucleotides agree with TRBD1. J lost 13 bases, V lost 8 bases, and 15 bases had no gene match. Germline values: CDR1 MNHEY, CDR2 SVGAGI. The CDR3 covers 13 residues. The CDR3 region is CASQERGLGREYF. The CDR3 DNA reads TGTGCCAGCCAAGAGAGGGGGCTTGGACGGGAGTATTTT.

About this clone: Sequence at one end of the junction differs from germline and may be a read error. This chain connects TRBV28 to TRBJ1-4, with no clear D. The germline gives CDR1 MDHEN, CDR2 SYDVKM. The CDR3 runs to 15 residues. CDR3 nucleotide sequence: TGTGCCAGCAGTCGTCTAGGCCCAACTAGTGAAAAACTGTTTTTT. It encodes CASSRLGPTSEKLFF. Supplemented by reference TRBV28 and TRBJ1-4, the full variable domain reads DVKVTQSSRYLVKRTGEKVFLECVQDMDHENMFWYRQDPGLGLRLIYFSYDVKMKEKGDIPEGYSVSREKKERFSLILESASTNQTSMYLCASSRLGPTSEKLFFGSGTQLSVL.

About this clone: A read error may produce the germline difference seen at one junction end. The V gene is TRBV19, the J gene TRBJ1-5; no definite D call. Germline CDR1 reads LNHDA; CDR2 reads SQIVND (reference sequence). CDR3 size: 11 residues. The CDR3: CASISYARPYF. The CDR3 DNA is TGTGCCAGTATCTCCTACGCACGCCCGTATTTT.

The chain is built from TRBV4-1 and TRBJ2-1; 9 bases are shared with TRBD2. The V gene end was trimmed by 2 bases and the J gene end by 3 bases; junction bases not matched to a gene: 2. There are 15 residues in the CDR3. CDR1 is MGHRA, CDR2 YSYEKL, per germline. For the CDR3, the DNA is TGCGCCAGCAGCCAATATAGCGGGAGCTACAATGAGCAGTTCTTC. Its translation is CASSQYSGSYNEQFF.

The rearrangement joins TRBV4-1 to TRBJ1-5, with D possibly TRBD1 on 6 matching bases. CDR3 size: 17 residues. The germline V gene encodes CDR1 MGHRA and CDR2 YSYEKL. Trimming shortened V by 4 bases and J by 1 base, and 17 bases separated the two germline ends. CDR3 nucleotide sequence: TGCGCCAGCAGCCCCGTTTTAAGGGGGATGAGCAATCAGCCCCAGCATTTT. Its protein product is CASSPVLRGMSNQPQHF.

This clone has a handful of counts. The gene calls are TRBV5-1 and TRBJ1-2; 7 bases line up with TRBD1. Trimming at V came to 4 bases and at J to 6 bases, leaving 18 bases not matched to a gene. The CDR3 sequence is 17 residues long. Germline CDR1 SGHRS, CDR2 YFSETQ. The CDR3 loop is CASSTDRDSDSPHGYTF. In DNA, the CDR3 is TGCGCCAGCAGCACGGACCGGGACAGTGACTCTCCCCATGGCTACACCTTC.

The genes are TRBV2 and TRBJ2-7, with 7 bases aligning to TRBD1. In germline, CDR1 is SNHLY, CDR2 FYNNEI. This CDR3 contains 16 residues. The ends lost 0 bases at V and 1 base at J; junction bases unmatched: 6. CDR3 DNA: TGTGCCAGCAGTGAAGCGCAAGGGACAGCTTCCTACGAGCAGTACTTC. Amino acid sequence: CASSEAQGTASYEQYF.

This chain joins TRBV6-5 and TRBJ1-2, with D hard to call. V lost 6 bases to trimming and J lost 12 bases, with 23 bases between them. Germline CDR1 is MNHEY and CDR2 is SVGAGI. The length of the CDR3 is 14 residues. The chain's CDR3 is CASSPKARVGSNTF. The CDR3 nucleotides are TGTGCCAGCAGCCCCAAGGCGAGGGTGGGGTCGAACACCTTC.

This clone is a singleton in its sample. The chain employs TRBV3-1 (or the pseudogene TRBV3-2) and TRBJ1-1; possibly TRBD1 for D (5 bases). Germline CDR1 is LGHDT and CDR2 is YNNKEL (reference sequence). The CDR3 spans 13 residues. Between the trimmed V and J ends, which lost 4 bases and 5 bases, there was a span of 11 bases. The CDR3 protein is CASSLDRLTEAFF. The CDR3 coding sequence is TGTGCCAGCAGCCTCGACAGATTAACTGAAGCTTTCTTT.

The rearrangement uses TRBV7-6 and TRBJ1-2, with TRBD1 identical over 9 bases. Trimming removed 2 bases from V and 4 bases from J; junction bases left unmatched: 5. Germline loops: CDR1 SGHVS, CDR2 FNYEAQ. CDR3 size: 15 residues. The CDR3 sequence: CASSLQQGAFYGYTF. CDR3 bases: TGTGCCAGCAGCTTACAACAGGGGGCCTTCTATGGCTACACCTTC.